This entry describes one T cell receptor beta chain. The length of the CDR3 is 10 residues. Trimming stripped 7 bases from V and 3 bases from J, with 4 bases between. Germline V gene data show CDR1 as MNHEY and CDR2 as SVGAGI. The sample is drawn from a study of blood T cell repertoires in COVID-19. Some clones are missing from TCRdb's copy, which holds only in-frame ones; the method was immunoSEQ multiplex PCR. The data contain about 140,000 clones, about 87% of them seen just once; the ten biggest clones take up roughly 1.6%. The rearrangement links TRBV6-5 to TRBJ2-7; D not certain. Material for sequencing was peripheral blood. This receptor was identified in a woman aged 50 to 65 with acute or convalescent COVID-19. The DNA of the CDR3 is TGTGCCAGCACAGGCTACGAGCAGTACTTC. Its translation: CASTGYEQYF.